Following are 20 T cell receptor beta chains from one sample sequenced in a study of identical twins' blood T cells. TCRdb itself ran the 5' RACE reads through MiXCR, one entry per CDR3 protein. The table has roughly 380,000 distinct CDR3 sequences, around 30% seen once. Sequencing was done on a sample of PBMCs. Every receptor here comes from a woman aged 18-49 years in good health.

This clonotype was found many times. The chain recombines TRBV20-1 with TRBJ2-7, with no clear D. This CDR3 region has 10 residues. CDR1 DFQATT and CDR2 SNEGSKA come from the germline V gene (reference sequence). V was clipped by 4 bases and J by 3 bases, with 4 bases between them. CDR3 bases: TGCAGTGCTAAACTCTACGAGCAGTACTTC. Its translation is CSAKLYEQYF.

This clonotype was picked up a small number of times. The chain employs TRBV6-5 and TRBJ1-2; D is uncertain. This CDR3 contains 13 residues. Germline loops: CDR1 MNHEY, CDR2 SVGAGI. With 2 bases removed from V and 3 bases from J, the gap between germline ends came to 7 bases. CDR3 nucleotides: TGTGCCAGCAGTTACCCGGGCTACTATGGCTACACCTTC. This encodes CASSYPGYYGYTF.

This clonotype has ten or more counts. The chain has TRBV19 and TRBJ1-1; unclear D gene. CDR1 is LNHDA, CDR2 SQIVND, per germline (reference sequence). V shed 5 bases and J shed 5 bases, with 9 bases lying between them. The CDR3 is 12 amino acids. The CDR3 protein is CASSLARTEAFF. Written as DNA, the CDR3 is TGTGCCAGTAGTCTCGCTAGGACTGAAGCTTTCTTT.

This clonotype was detected ten times or more. The rearrangement links TRBV6-5 to TRBJ2-5; D might be TRBD1 (5 bases). This CDR3 is built from 14 residues. Trimming took 2 bases from V and 1 from J, leaving 8 bases between them. In germline, CDR1 is MNHEY, CDR2 SVGAGI. The CDR3 region has the DNA TGTGCCAGCAGTTACAGGGGCAGCCAAGAGACCCAGTACTTC. It encodes CASSYRGSQETQYF.

The chain carries TRBV6-1 and TRBJ1-2, with D unclear. The V end lost 2 bases, the J end lost 3 bases, and 10 bases lay between the germline ends. From germline, CDR1 is MNHNS and CDR2 SASEGT. The CDR3 consists of 14 residues. The CDR3 nucleotides read TGTGCCAGCAGTGAATCAGACCTGGACTATGGCTACACCTTC. It is translated as CASSESDLDYGYTF.

The chain links TRBV20-1 to TRBJ1-2; D remains ambiguous. Germline CDR1 and CDR2: DFQATT and SNEGSKA (reference sequence). The CDR3 totals 16 residues. V was clipped by 1 base and J by 2 bases, with 17 bases between them. CDR3 bases: TGCAGTGCTAGAGCTGTTCGAGCGAACCAGAACTATGGCTACACCTTC. Translated, it gives CSARAVRANQNYGYTF.

The chain joins TRBV27 to TRBJ2-7; D possibly matches TRBD1 or TRBD2 (5 bases each). CDR1 is MNHEY, CDR2 SMNVEV, per germline (reference sequence). V was trimmed by 0 bases and J by 2 bases, leaving 11 bases between them. This CDR3 comprises 15 residues. In DNA, the CDR3 is TGTGCCAGCAGTTTATCAGGGGAGAAGGCCTACGAGCAGTACTTC. Its protein product is CASSLSGEKAYEQYF.

In its sample, this clonotype was seen once. A clone one base away is much larger, so this may be a read error. The chain is built from TRBV27 and TRBJ1-1; the D gene is possibly TRBD1 (6 bases). The length of the CDR3 is 15 residues. The germline gives CDR1 MNHEY, CDR2 SMNVEV (reference sequence). The CDR3 nucleotides are TGTGTCAGCAGTTTTTCAGGGGCTCGGAACACTGAAGCTTTCTTT. Its protein product is CVSSFSGARNTEAFF.

This clonotype has more than one count but fewer than ten. This chain links TRBV11-2 with TRBJ2-3; D is possibly TRBD1 or TRBD2 (6 bases each). The CDR3 length is 15 residues. V lost 5 bases and J 2 bases, leaving 14 bases between the germline ends. The V gene's germline CDR1 is SGHAT and CDR2 FQNNGV. CDR3 region: CASSPQSGATDTQYF. Written as DNA, the CDR3 is TGTGCCAGCAGCCCCCAATCGGGGGCCACAGATACGCAGTATTTT.

This chain's CDR3 is CASSLPMDRRYSGNTIYF. The CDR3 nucleotides read TGTGCCAGCAGCTTACCTATGGATCGGAGGTACTCTGGAAACACCATATATTTT. This rearrangement joins TRBV7-9 to TRBJ1-3; D is uncertain. V shed 2 bases and J shed 0 bases, with 17 bases lying between them. Germline lookup yields CDR1 SEHNR and CDR2 FQNEAQ (reference sequence). This CDR3 is built from 18 residues.

A word on this clonotype: A read error is possible here, since a much larger clone lies one base away. The rearrangement uses TRBV5-1 and TRBJ2-3; D unclear. In germline, CDR1 is SGHRS, CDR2 YFSETQ. This CDR3 has 12 amino acids. The CDR3 DNA is TGCGCCATCAGCTTCGGTTTAGATACGCAGTATTTT. This gives the protein CAISFGLDTQYF.

The chain recombines TRBV5-1 with TRBJ2-3, with D possibly matching TRBD1 (5 bases). Trimming took 4 bases from V and 0 from J, leaving 12 bases between them. The CDR3 covers 15 residues. Germline CDR1 reads SGHRS; CDR2 reads YFSETQ. The DNA for the CDR3 is TGCGCCAGCAGCGTAGACAGAACTAGCACAGATACGCAGTATTTT. Protein product: CASSVDRTSTDTQYF.

The rearrangement links TRBV6-1 to TRBJ2-3; perhaps TRBD2 as D (6 bases). CDR3 length: 14 residues. Germline CDR1 and CDR2: MNHNS and SASEGT. V lost 7 bases to trimming and J lost 5 bases, with 16 bases between them. Written as DNA, the CDR3 is TGTGCCAGCACCCTGACTAGTTTCTTAGATACGCAGTATTTT. Residues: CASTLTSFLDTQYF.

The chain uses TRBV7-3 and TRBJ1-2, with a weak D call TRBD1 (5 bases). Germline V gives CDR1 SGHTA, CDR2 FQGTGA. The CDR3 extends over 13 amino acids. The ends were cut back, 4 bases at V and 7 bases at J, with 13 bases in the middle. The CDR3 reads CASSSTRGGGYTF. The DNA of the CDR3 is TGTGCCAGCAGCTCGACTCGTGGGGGTGGCTACACCTTC.

This clonotype has just a few counts. The chain joins TRBV20-1 to TRBJ2-7, with 9 nucleotides matching TRBD1. This CDR3 contains 14 residues. Germline CDR1 DFQATT, CDR2 SNEGSKA (reference sequence). V lost 0 bases and J lost 3; bases outside the gene matches: 3. DNA for the CDR3: TGCAGTGCTAGAGATCGGGACAGGGTCTACGAGCAGTACTTC. Its translation is CSARDRDRVYEQYF.

To note about this clonotype: A junction boundary mismatches the germline segment, possibly from a read error. The chain recombines TRBV6-1 with TRBJ1-4; tentative D call: TRBD1 (6 bases). The V gene's germline CDR1 is MNHNS and CDR2 SASEGT. This CDR3 has 14 amino acids. The chain's CDR3 is CASSLLGAGEKLLF. The CDR3, as DNA: TGTGCCAGCAGCCTACTGGGGGCCGGTGAAAAACTGCTTTTT.

This clonotype was detected a few times. The V gene is TRBV6-6, the J gene TRBJ2-2, with 12 bases fitting TRBD2. There are 17 residues in the CDR3. V lost 6 bases to trimming and J lost 2 bases; unmatched junction nucleotides: 7. Germline V gene sequence: CDR1 MNHNY, CDR2 SVGAGI (reference sequence). The CDR3 DNA follows: TGTGCCAGCAGCCTGAGACTAGCGGGAGTTAACACCGGGGAGCTGTTTTTT. Encoded protein: CASSLRLAGVNTGELFF.

The chain combines TRBV7-2 with TRBJ2-7, with 8 bases matching TRBD1. J gave up 4 bases and V 5 bases, and 16 bases lay outside the gene matches. The CDR3 runs to 17 residues. Looked up from germline, CDR1 is SGHTA and CDR2 is FQGNSA. The CDR3 sequence: CASSQLDRGIFPYEQYF. The CDR3 DNA follows: TGTGCCAGCAGCCAACTTGACAGGGGAATTTTCCCGTACGAGCAGTACTTC.

This chain connects TRBV5-1 to TRBJ2-3; a possible D gene is TRBD2 (5 bases). CDR1 SGHRS and CDR2 YFSETQ come from the germline V gene. This CDR3 has 14 residues. Trimming removed 2 bases at V and 3 bases at J, with 10 bases between. CDR3 sequence: CASSLTGNTDTQYF. DNA for the CDR3: TGCGCCAGCAGCTTAACGGGGAATACAGATACGCAGTATTTT.

This clonotype was counted only a few times. This chain's CDR3 is CASSAGRDTNKLSYEQYF. DNA for the CDR3: TGTGCCAGCAGCGCTGGCAGGGACACGAACAAGTTATCCTACGAGCAGTACTTC. The V call is TRBV6-2 or TRBV6-3, the J call TRBJ2-7; tentatively, D is TRBD1 (6 bases). CDR3 length: 18 amino acids. Trimming left V 6 bases short and J 1 base short, with 25 bases between. Per germline, CDR1 MNHEY and CDR2 SVGEGT.